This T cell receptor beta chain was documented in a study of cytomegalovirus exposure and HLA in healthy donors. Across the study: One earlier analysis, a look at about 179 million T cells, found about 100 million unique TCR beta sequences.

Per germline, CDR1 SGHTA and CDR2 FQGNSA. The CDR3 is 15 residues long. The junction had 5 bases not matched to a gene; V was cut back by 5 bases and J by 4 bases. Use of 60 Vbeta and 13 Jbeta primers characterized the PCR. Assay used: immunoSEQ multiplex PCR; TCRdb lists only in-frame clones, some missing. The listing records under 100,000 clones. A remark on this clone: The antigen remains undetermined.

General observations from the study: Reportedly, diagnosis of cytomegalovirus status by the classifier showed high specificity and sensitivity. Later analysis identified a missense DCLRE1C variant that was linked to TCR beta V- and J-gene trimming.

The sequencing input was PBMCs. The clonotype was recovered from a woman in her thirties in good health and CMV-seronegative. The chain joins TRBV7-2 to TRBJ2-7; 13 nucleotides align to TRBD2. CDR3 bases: TGTGCCAGCAGCAAGGGACTAGCGGGACCTTACGAGCAGTACTTC. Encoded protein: CASSKGLAGPYEQYF.